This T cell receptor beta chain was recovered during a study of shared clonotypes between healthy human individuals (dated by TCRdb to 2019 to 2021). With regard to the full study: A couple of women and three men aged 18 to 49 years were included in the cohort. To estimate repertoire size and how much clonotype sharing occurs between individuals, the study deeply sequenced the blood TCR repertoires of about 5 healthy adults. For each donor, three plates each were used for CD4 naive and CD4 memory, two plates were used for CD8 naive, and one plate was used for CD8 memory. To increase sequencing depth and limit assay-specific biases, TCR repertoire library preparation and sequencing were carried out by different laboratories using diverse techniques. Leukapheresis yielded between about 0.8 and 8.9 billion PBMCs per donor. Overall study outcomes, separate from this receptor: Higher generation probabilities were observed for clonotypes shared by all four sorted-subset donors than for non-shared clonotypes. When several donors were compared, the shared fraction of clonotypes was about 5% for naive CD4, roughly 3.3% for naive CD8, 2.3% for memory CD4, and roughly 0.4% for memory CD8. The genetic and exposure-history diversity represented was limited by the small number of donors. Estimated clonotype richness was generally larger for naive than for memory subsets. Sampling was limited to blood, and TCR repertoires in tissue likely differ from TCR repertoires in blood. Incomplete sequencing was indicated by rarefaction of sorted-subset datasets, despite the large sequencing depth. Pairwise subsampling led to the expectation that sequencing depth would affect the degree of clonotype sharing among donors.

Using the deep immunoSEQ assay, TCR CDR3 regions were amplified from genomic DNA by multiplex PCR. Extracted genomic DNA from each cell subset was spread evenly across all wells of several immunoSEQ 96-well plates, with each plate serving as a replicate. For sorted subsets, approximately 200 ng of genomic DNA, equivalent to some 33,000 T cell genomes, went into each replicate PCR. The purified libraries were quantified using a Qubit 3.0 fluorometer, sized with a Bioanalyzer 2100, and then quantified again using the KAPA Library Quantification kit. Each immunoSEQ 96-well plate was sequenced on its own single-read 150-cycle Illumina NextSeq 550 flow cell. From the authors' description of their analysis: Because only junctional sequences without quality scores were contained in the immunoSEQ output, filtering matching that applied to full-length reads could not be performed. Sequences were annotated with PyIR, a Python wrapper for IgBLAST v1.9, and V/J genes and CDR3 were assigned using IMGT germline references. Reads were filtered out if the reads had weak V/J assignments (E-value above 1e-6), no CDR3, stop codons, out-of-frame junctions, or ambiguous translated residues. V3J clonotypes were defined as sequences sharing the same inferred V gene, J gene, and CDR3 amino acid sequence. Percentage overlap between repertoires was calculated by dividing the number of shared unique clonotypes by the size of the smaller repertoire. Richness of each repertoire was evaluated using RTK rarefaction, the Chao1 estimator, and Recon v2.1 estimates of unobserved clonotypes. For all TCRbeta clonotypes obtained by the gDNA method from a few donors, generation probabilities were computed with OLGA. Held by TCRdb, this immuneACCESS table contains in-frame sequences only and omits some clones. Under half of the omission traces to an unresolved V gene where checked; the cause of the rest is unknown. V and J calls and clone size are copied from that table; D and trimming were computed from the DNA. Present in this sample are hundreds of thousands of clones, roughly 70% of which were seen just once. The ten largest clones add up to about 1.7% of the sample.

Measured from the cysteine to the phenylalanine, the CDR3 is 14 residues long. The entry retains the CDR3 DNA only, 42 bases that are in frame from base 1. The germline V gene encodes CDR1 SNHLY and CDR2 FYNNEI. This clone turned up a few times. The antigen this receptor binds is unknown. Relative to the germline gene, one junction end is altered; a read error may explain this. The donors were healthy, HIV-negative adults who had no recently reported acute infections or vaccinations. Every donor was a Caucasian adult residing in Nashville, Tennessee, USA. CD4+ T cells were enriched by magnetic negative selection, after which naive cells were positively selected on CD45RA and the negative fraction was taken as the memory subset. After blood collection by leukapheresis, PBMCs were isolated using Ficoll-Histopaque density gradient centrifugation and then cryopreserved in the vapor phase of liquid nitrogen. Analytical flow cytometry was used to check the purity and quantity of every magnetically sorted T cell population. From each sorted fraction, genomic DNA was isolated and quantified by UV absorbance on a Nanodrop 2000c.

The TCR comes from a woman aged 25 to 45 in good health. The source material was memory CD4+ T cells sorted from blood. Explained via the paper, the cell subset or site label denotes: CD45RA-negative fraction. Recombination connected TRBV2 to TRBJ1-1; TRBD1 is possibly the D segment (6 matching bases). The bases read TGTGCCAGCAGTTCGACAGGCTCCCGCACTGAAGTTTTCTTT. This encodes CASSSTGSRTEVFF.